This TCR beta chain emerged from a study of T cell repertoires in cytomegalovirus infection. Background on the study: Based on public TCR beta signatures, there were indications of CMV infection and of a matching HLA type.

This clonotype has more than one count but fewer than ten. The antigen is undetermined. V lost 8 bases, J lost 7 bases, and 15 bases lay in between. Looked up from germline, CDR1 is MDHEN and CDR2 is SYDVKM. The length of the CDR3 is 13 residues. TCRdb re-called the reads with MiXCR, one entry per CDR3 protein. Among hundreds of thousands of distinct CDR3 sequences listed, about 33% were seen once. This TCR derives from a human donor in good health (CMV status not recorded). Some clones in this sample may be carry-over from other donors' samples. The gene calls are TRBV28 and TRBJ2-1; D is unresolved. Sequenced here: cultured PBMCs, sampled from culture after CMV antigen stimulation. The DNA for the CDR3 is TGTGCCAGCTCCTGGCTGGCGGAGAATGAGCAGTTCTTC. Translated: CASSWLAENEQFF.